This TCR beta chain derives from a study of blood T cell repertoires in COVID-19. A word on this clone: Other nucleotide sequences from this sample produce the same CDR3.

Data came from immunoSEQ multiplex PCR; TCRdb stores just in-frame clones and leaves some out. The table has about 200,000 clones, around four fifths seen once. This CDR3 comprises 15 residues. Trimming took off 0 bases at V and 0 bases at J, with 9 bases between the two ends. Per the germline V gene, CDR1 is GTSNPN and CDR2 is SVGIG (reference sequence). V is TRBV30 and J is TRBJ1-5; D may be TRBD1 (6 bases). The sequencing input was peripheral blood. The sequence was obtained from a man aged 60-69 years with COVID-19, enrolled during active disease. The CDR3 loop reads CAWSVRGNSNQPQHF. DNA for the CDR3: TGTGCCTGGAGTGTAAGGGGGAATAGCAATCAGCCCCAGCATTTT. Full variable domain (remainder filled in from reference TRBV30 and TRBJ1-5): SQTIHQWPATLVQPVGSPLSLECTVEGTSNPNLYWYRQAAGRGLQLLFYSVGIGQISSEVPQNLSASRPQDRQFILSSKKLLLSDSGFYLCAWSVRGNSNQPQHFGDGTRLSIL.